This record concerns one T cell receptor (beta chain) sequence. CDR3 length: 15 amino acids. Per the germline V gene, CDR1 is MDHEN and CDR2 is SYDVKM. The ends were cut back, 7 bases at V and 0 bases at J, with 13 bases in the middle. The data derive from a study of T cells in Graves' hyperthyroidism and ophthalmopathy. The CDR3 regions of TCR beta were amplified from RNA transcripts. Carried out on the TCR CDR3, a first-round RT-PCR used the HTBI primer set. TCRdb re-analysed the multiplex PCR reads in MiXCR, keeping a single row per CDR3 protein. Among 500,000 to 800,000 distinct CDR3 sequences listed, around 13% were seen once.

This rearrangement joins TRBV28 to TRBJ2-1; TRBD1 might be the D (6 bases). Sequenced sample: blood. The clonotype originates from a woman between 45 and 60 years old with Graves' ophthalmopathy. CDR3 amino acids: CASNDRPSSYNEQFF. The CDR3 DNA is TGTGCCAGCAACGACAGGCCGAGCTCCTACAATGAGCAGTTCTTC. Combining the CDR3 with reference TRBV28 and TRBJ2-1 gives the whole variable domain DVKVTQSSRYLVKRTGEKVFLECVQDMDHENMFWYRQDPGLGLRLIYFSYDVKMKEKGDIPEGYSVSREKKERFSLILESASTNQTSMYLCASNDRPSSYNEQFFGPGTRLTVL.